Below are 22 T cell receptor beta chains sequenced from a single sample in a study of naive and memory T cell subsets. General observations from the study: Naive repertoires, especially CD8, held a few larger clonotypes, possibly memory cells re-expressing CD45RA.

An equimolar mix of two oligonucleotides served as the beta constant-region primer for TRBC1 and TRBC2. Four rounds of PCR amplified the ligated cDNA using nested alpha and beta constant-region primers plus SP2. TCRdb passed the UMI-ligation and nested PCR reads through MiXCR, listing each CDR3 protein once. The sample shows roughly 100,000 distinct CDR3 sequences, roughly 15% of them seen only once. Their cognate antigens are unknown. The material sequenced was naive CD8+ T cells from blood. These TCRs come from a human donor in good health.

This chain links TRBV6-1 with TRBJ2-3; D unresolved. The CDR3 length is 12 residues. The V gene's germline CDR1 is MNHNS and CDR2 SASEGT. V lost 0 bases, J lost 7 bases, and 5 bases lay in between. Here the CDR3 DNA reads TGTGCCAGCAGTGAAGCGGGGAATACGCAGTATTTT. Protein product: CASSEAGNTQYF.

This clonotype was counted between two and nine times. The genes are TRBV12-3 or TRBV12-4 and TRBJ2-5, with 10 bases lining up with TRBD2. The CDR3 covers 15 residues. Trimming removed 5 bases from V and 5 bases from J; junction bases left unmatched: 8. The chain's CDR3 is CASSPPLAGAETQYF. In DNA, the CDR3 is TGTGCCAGCAGTCCCCCGCTAGCGGGAGCTGAGACCCAGTACTTC.

A single count supports this clonotype. The rearrangement links TRBV4-3 to TRBJ2-2, with 7 bases fitting TRBD2. CDR1 is LGHNA and CDR2 is YSLEER in the germline V gene. CDR3 length: 20 amino acids. V lost 1 base and J lost 1; bases outside the gene matches: 15. For the CDR3, the DNA is TGCGCCAGCAGCCAAGGGGTCCTAGTAGTGGCTAGCGGGAACACCGGGGAGCTGTTTTTT. It translates to CASSQGVLVVASGNTGELFF.

This clonotype was picked up many times. The chain combines TRBV13 with TRBJ2-5; the D gene is possibly TRBD1 (5 bases). Looked up from germline, CDR1 is PRHDT and CDR2 is FYEKMQ (reference sequence). Trimming stripped 3 bases from V and 2 bases from J, with 7 bases between. This CDR3 spans 13 amino acids. The CDR3 loop reads CASSLTEQETQYF. The DNA of the CDR3 is TGTGCCAGCAGCTTGACAGAACAAGAGACCCAGTACTTC. The variable domain in full, with the rest retrieved from reference TRBV13 and TRBJ2-5, is AAGVIQSPRHLIKEKRETATLKCYPIPRHDTVYWYQQGPGQDPQFLISFYEKMQSDKGSIPDRFSAQQFSDYHSELNMSSLELGDSALYFCASSLTEQETQYFGPGTRLLVL.

CDR3: CASSPSGTSWYF. CDR3 DNA: TGTGCCAGCAGTCCATCCGGGACGAGTTGGTATTTT. The chain couples TRBV12-3 or TRBV12-4 to TRBJ2-3, with D possibly being TRBD1 or TRBD2 (5 bases each). This CDR3 region has 12 residues. Trimming took off 5 bases at V and 14 bases at J, with 17 bases between the two ends.

The V gene is TRBV15, the J gene TRBJ2-3, with D possibly matching TRBD1 (6 bases). V was shortened by 0 bases and J by 6 bases, with 13 bases between the two germline ends. Germline V gene sequence: CDR1 LNHNV, CDR2 YYDKDF (reference sequence). The CDR3 runs 15 residues. CDR3 nucleotide sequence: TGTGCCACCAGCAGAGAGGGCAGGGGCCCGGATACGCAGTATTTT. Translating it yields CATSREGRGPDTQYF.

This clonotype appeared a few times. The J gene is TRBJ2-7, the V gene TRBV20-1; 11 bases line up with TRBD1. The CDR3 runs to 16 residues. The V gene end was trimmed by 0 bases and the J gene end by 2 bases; junction bases not matched to a gene: 6. The germline V gene has CDR1 DFQATT and CDR2 SNEGSKA (reference sequence). The CDR3 DNA follows: TGCAGTGCTAGAGAAACCCGGGACAGGGGGGCCTACGAGCAGTACTTC. This translates into CSARETRDRGAYEQYF.

This chain joins TRBV7-9 and TRBJ1-3; D is undetermined. This CDR3 spans 14 amino acids. V was trimmed by 1 base and J by 1 base, leaving 5 bases between them. Germline CDR1 SEHNR, CDR2 FQNEAQ (reference sequence). In DNA, the CDR3 is TGTGCCAGCAGCTTAGTATCTTCTGGAAACACCATATATTTT. Amino acids: CASSLVSSGNTIYF. Full variable domain (rest looked up from reference TRBV7-9 and TRBJ1-3): DTGVSQNPRHKITKRGQNVTFRCDPISEHNRLYWYRQTLGQGPEFLTYFQNEAQLEKSRLLSDRFSAERPKGSFSTLEIQRTEQGDSAMYLCASSLVSSGNTIYFGEGSWLTVV.

This clonotype has at least ten counts. The chain's CDR3 is CASSQPGASGVQETQYF. The CDR3 coding sequence is TGTGCCAGCAGCCAACCGGGCGCTAGCGGGGTCCAAGAGACCCAGTACTTC. The chain couples TRBV7-9 to TRBJ2-5; 9 bases align to TRBD2. The V gene end was trimmed by 5 bases and the J gene end by 1 base; junction bases not matched to a gene: 11. CDR3 length: 17 amino acids. Germline CDR1 reads SEHNR; CDR2 reads FQNEAQ (reference sequence).

The J gene is TRBJ2-3, the V gene TRBV2; weak D call: TRBD2 (6 bases). CDR3 length: 15 amino acids. Per the germline V gene, CDR1 is SNHLY and CDR2 is FYNNEI. V gave up 2 bases and J gave up 0 bases, with 9 bases separating them. CDR3 in DNA: TGTGCCAGCAGTGAATGGCGGGACAGCACAGATACGCAGTATTTT. Protein product: CASSEWRDSTDTQYF.

The chain has TRBV20-1 and TRBJ2-1, with 14 bases fitting TRBD2. The V and J ends lost 5 bases and 0 bases, in that order; junction bases with no gene match: 6. Germline CDR1 DFQATT, CDR2 SNEGSKA (reference sequence). The CDR3 is 17 residues long. In nucleotides, the CDR3 is TGCAGTGCTGCGGGACTAGCGGGAGCCCCCTCCTACAATGAGCAGTTCTTC. Translating gives CSAAGLAGAPSYNEQFF.

CDR3 loop: CASSRRIPGLRAYEQYF. The CDR3 nucleotides are TGTGCCAGCAGCAGACGGATCCCGGGACTGCGTGCCTACGAGCAGTACTTC. J is TRBJ2-7 and V is TRBV21-1; TRBD2, the table's D call, was not compared with the DNA. TRBV21-1 is designated a pseudogene. This CDR3 has 17 amino acids.

The table lists this clonotype with a few counts. The CDR3 here is CASSLNYNEQFF. CDR3 in DNA: TGTGCCAGCAGCCTAAACTACAATGAGCAGTTCTTC. The rearrangement links TRBV7-2 to TRBJ2-1, with unresolved D. V shed 5 bases and J shed 3 bases, with 5 bases lying between them. This CDR3 has 12 amino acids. In germline, CDR1 is SGHTA, CDR2 FQGNSA.

This clonotype was seen only a few times. This chain links TRBV20-1 with TRBJ2-3; 9 bases are shared with TRBD2. CDR3 length: 20 amino acids. Germline-derived CDR1 and CDR2 are DFQATT and SNEGSKA (reference sequence). The junction had 27 bases not matched to a gene; V was cut back by 3 bases and J by 8 bases. DNA of the CDR3: TGCAGTGCTAGCTTCTGGAGTGGCCACCTTTCTAGCGGGACCCCGGGTACGCAGTATTTT. Translating gives CSASFWSGHLSSGTPGTQYF.

V usage is TRBV12-3 or TRBV12-4 and J usage is TRBJ2-3; weak D call: TRBD2 (6 bases). CDR3 size: 13 residues. The V end was cut by 7 bases, the J end by 5 bases, with 13 bases between. CDR3 residues: CASTGVGGDTQYF. In DNA form, the CDR3 reads TGTGCCAGCACTGGCGTGGGGGGAGATACGCAGTATTTT.

This clonotype showed up many times. The CDR3: CASSTTRGGGRSYEQYF. CDR3 coding DNA: TGTGCCAGCAGTACTACACGCGGGGGAGGGCGCTCCTACGAGCAGTACTTC. The V gene is TRBV12-3 or TRBV12-4, the J gene TRBJ2-7; 7 nucleotides match TRBD2. Losses at the gene ends were 5 bases for V and 0 bases for J; bases not matched to a gene: 13. The CDR3 has 17 amino acids.

As concerns this clonotype: A much bigger clone sits one base away, suggesting this may be a read error. The chain links TRBV30 to TRBJ1-1, with TRBD1 matching 11 bases. V lost 3 bases and J lost 3; bases outside the gene matches: 6. Germline lookup yields CDR1 GTSNPN and CDR2 SVGIG (reference sequence). There are 15 residues in the CDR3. CDR3 DNA sequence: TGTGCCTGGAGAATGGGACAGGGGGGGGACACTGAAGCTTTCTTT. Encoded protein: CAWRMGQGGDTEAFF.

J is TRBJ2-7 and V is TRBV29-1; no firm D call. The germline gives CDR1 SQVTM, CDR2 ANQGSEA. This CDR3 contains 13 residues. V was cut by 1 base and J by 3 bases, with 10 bases left in between. CDR3 in DNA: TGCAGCGTTGAAGGGGTAGGGATCTACGAGCAGTACTTC. Its protein product is CSVEGVGIYEQYF.

The chain uses TRBV30 and TRBJ2-7; D is perhaps TRBD2 (5 bases). Germline CDR1 GTSNPN, CDR2 SVGIG (reference sequence). The CDR3 has 14 amino acids. Trimming pared 3 bases from V and 2 bases from J, leaving 14 bases between. In DNA form, the CDR3 reads TGTGCCTGGAGCCCCGGGATCGGTACCTACGAGCAGTACTTC. This encodes CAWSPGIGTYEQYF.

The CDR3 sequence is CASTDRYTGELFF. In nucleotides, the CDR3 is TGTGCCAGCACCGACAGATACACCGGGGAGCTGTTTTTT. The genes are TRBV6-5 and TRBJ2-2; D is possibly TRBD1 (5 bases). Germline assignment: CDR1 MNHEY and CDR2 SVGAGI. The length of the CDR3 is 13 residues. The V gene lost 7 bases and the J gene lost 3 bases, with 9 bases spanning the gap.

There are many counts of this clonotype. This sequence joins TRBV5-5 and TRBJ1-1; 9 bases align to TRBD1. The CDR3 sequence is 15 residues long. The germline CDR1 and CDR2 sequences are SGHKS and YYEKEE (reference sequence). Losses at the gene ends were 0 bases for V and 7 bases for J; bases not matched to a gene: 7. The CDR3 is CASSLVGTGNGEAFF. The CDR3 region has the DNA TGTGCCAGCAGCTTGGTGGGGACAGGGAACGGTGAAGCTTTCTTT.

This clonotype has a handful of counts. The chain couples TRBV27 to TRBJ2-3; D gene ambiguous. The CDR3 runs to 13 residues. The germline V gene has CDR1 MNHEY and CDR2 SMNVEV (reference sequence). V shed 1 base and J shed 2 bases, with 4 bases lying between them. CDR3 sequence reads: CASSLFLTDTQYF. The CDR3 DNA reads TGTGCCAGCAGTTTATTCCTCACAGATACGCAGTATTTT.